This record concerns one TCR beta chain sequence. What it recognizes is unknown. The CDR3 is made up of 14 amino acids. The germline gives CDR1 MDHEN, CDR2 SYDVKM. Trimming took off 8 bases at V and 0 bases at J, with 13 bases between the two ends. This sample is drawn from a study of T cell responses to AZD1222 COVID-19 vaccine. Overall study: Pooled in the analysis were second doses at about 4 or about 12 weeks.

General observations from the study: Clonal diversity was possibly underestimated; the donors were predominantly white British and more often female. Spike-specific TCR breadth and depth grew following two AZD1222 doses. Repertoire collection took place solely once the T cell response had peaked.

The method was immunoSEQ multiplex PCR; TCRdb's version includes in-frame clones alone and lacks a portion of them. The data contain roughly 100,000 clones, 90% to 95% of them singletons. Specimen: peripheral blood, collected on day 0 of AZD1222 vaccination. This receptor was identified in an adult in good health. The V call is TRBV28, the J call TRBJ1-1, with D unresolved. The chain's CDR3 is CASGSGNMNTEAFF. DNA of the CDR3: TGTGCCAGCGGTTCGGGAAATATGAACACTGAAGCTTTCTTT.